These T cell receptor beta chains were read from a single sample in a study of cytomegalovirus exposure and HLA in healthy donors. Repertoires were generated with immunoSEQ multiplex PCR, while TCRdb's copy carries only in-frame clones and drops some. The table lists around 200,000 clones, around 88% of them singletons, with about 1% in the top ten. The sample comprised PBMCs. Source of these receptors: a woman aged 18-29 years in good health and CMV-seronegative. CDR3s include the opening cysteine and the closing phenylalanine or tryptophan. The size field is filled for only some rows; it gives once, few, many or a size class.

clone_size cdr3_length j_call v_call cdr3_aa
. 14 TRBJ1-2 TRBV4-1 CASSPKQGYYGYTF
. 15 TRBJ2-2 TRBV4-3 CASSQETFNTGELFF
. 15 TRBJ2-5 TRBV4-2 CASSREPQGVETQYF
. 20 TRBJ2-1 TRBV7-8 CASSYSVRPEDYSSYNEQFF
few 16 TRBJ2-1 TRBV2 CASQTFGTRLGNEQFF
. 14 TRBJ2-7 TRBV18 CASSASGGRYEQYF
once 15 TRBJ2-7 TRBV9 CASSQPSTGGYGQYF
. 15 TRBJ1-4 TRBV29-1 CSAGGLRDRGEKLFF
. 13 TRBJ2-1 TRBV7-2 CASSLSFRREQFF
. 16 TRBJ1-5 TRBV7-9 CASSFGTGGGSQPQHF
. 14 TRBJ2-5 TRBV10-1 CASSESKQGETQYF
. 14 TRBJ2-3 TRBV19 CASSNGGMDHTQYF
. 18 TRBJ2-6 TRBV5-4 CASSLGAGGYTGANVLTF
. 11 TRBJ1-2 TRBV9 CASSANYGYTF
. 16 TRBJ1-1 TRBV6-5 CASSYSSRVRNTEAFF
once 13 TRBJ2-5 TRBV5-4 CASSLESTETQYF
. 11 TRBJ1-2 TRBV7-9 CASSLYVAYTF
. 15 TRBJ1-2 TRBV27 CASSLSGQGPYGYTF
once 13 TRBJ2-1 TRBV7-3 CASSPLAGAEQFF
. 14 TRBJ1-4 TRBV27 CASFIGQGWGKLFF
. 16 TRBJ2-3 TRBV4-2 CASSQGISVGTDTQYF
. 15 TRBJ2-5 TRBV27 CASRQGTSIGETQYF
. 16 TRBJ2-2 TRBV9 CASSVGKRASTGELFF
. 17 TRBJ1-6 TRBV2 CASSERTGKDRRSPLHF
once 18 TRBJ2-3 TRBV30 CAWSVSLFPGGSTDTQYF
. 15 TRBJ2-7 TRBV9 CASSVATGRTYEQYF
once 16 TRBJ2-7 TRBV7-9 CASSLESTVTLYEQYF
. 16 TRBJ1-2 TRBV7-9 CASSSTYPGRDYGYTF
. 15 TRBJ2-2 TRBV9 CASSPTGGLTGELFF
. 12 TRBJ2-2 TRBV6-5 CASGRGTGELFF
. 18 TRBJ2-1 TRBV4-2 CASSQGGLADRAYNEQFF
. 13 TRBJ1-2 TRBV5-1 CASRQTGGDGYTF
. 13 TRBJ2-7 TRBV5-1 CASSPDSLYEQYF
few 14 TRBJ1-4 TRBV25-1 CASSEFVFGVKLFF
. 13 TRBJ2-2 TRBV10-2 CASTGQGTGELFF
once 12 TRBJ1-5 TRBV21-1 CASSKINQPQHF
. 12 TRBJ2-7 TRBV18 CASSPVGTVASF
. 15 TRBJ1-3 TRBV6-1 CASSEAWLSGNTIYF
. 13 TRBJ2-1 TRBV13 CASSLVRDNEQFF
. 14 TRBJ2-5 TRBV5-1 CASSSTGIQETQYF
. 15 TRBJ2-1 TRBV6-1 CASRPSGGAQNEQFF
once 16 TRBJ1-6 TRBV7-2 CASSLTFRGSDSPLHF
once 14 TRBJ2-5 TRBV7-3 CASSLQTGGETQYF
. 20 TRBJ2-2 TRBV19 CASSPHSGRTRAPNTGELFF
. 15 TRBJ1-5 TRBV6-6 CASSYSDQGPQPQHF
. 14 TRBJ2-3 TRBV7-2 CASSLVAGSDTQYF
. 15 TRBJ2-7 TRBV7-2 CASSSIRQGAYEQYF
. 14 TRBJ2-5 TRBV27 CASKDSPSQETQYF
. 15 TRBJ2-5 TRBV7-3 CASSPGRFGSGTQYF
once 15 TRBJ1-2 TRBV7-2 CASSYQGSINYGYTF
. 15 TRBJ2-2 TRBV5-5 CASSLGHANTGELFF
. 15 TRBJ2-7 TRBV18 CASSSKQGASYEQYF
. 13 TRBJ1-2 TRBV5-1 CASSLEGAHGYTF
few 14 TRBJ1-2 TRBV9 CASSVSRRDYGYTF
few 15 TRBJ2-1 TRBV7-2 CASSPRQGAYNEQFF
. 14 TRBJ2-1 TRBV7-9 CASSLSRDNNEQFF
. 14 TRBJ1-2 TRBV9 CASSVRGGNYGYTF
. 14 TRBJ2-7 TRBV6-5 CASGRDRFSYEQYF